This T cell receptor (beta chain) emerged from a study of cytomegalovirus exposure and HLA in healthy donors. Study-wide context: Caucasian-associated ancestry cluster membership applied to around 76% of several hundred genotyped donors.

On this clone itself: Antigen specificity is unknown.

60 Vbeta and 13 Jbeta primers were used in PCR. TCRdb keeps only in-frame clones here, not all; method: immunoSEQ multiplex PCR. The table has tens of thousands of clones, roughly 80% seen once. Study results and limitations: Several of the most significant clusters appeared linked to common viral pathogens, based on a later analysis. A later examination showed that TCR association rates differed by HLA locus, with DRB1 most and HLA-C fewest.

Trimming removed 2 bases at V and 4 bases at J, with 15 bases between. The CDR3 length is 16 residues. Germline assignment: CDR1 KGHSH and CDR2 LQKENI. This sequence originates from a man between 60 and 70 years old in good health and CMV-seropositive. The chain carries TRBV18 and TRBJ1-5; D may be TRBD1 (5 bases). Sequenced sample: PBMCs. CDR3: CASSPAAGGLNQPQHF. The DNA of the CDR3 is TGTGCCAGCTCACCAGCCGCCGGGGGACTTAATCAGCCCCAGCATTTT.